This T cell receptor beta chain was captured in a study of T cell responses to AZD1222 COVID-19 vaccine. TCRdb's table, derived via immunoSEQ multiplex PCR, lists solely in-frame clones and lacks some. The table lists more than 150,000 clones, over 90% of them singletons. The table lists this clone with a few counts. The V end lost 5 bases, the J end lost 2 bases, and 13 bases lay between the germline ends. This CDR3 spans 14 amino acids. Germline values: CDR1 SGHAT, CDR2 FQNNGV. This receptor was obtained from an adult who received the AZD1222 COVID-19 vaccine. V usage is TRBV11-2 and J usage is TRBJ2-7, with no clear D. Source: peripheral blood, taken 28 days after the second AZD1222 dose. Here the CDR3 DNA reads TGTGCCAGCAGCAGACTGGGGTTTCCCTACGAGCAGTACTTC. Translated: CASSRLGFPYEQYF. Complete variable domain (other parts from reference TRBV11-2 and TRBJ2-7): EAGVAQSPRYKIIEKRQSVAFWCNPISGHATLYWYQQILGQGPKLLIQFQNNGVVDDSQLPKDRFSAERLKGVDSTLKIQPAKLEDSAVYLCASSRLGFPYEQYFGPGTRLTVT.